This T cell receptor (beta chain) was sequenced for a study of blood T cell repertoires in COVID-19. Overall study context: Acute-phase and convalescent COVID-19 samples originated in the United States, Italy and Spain. In each case, the material was cDNA or gDNA derived from T cells, B-cell-depleted T cells, or PBMCs.

Original processing notes: Nucleated cell number was recorded as an estimate derived from reference gene primer amplification. TCRdb's table, derived via immunoSEQ multiplex PCR, lists solely in-frame clones and lacks some. V, J and clone size are those of that table, while D and trimming were read from the DNA. Of approximately 130,000 clones detected, 85% appear once; the ten largest clones hold approximately 4%. The CDR3 totals 13 residues. Trimming at V came to 5 bases and at J to 8 bases, leaving 8 bases not matched to a gene. CDR1 SGHNT and CDR2 YENEEA come from the germline V gene. The rearrangement joins TRBV11-3 to TRBJ1-1, with 7 bases aligning to TRBD1. Sequenced: peripheral blood. The TCR comes from a human donor in a cohort sampled during active COVID-19. The CDR3 DNA is TGTGCCAGCAGCGCACGACAGGGAGTCGAAGCTTTCTTT. It is translated as CASSARQGVEAFF.